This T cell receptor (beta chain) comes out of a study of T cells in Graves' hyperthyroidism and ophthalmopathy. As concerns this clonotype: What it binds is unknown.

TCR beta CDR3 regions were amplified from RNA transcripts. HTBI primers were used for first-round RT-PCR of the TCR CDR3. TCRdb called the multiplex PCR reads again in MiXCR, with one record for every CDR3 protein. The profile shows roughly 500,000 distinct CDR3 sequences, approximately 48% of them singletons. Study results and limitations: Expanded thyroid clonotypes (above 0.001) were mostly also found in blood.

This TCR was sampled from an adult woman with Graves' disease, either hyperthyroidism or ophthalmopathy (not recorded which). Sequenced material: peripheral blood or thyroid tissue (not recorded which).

The DNA for the CDR3 is TGTGCCAGCAGTTTAGATAAGGGGGCGAGCCGAAATCAGCCCCAGCATTTT. Residues: CASSLDKGASRNQPQHF. The genes are TRBV27 and TRBJ1-5, with 7 bases aligning to TRBD1. V dropped 2 bases and J dropped 4; count of bases not matched to a gene: 11. CDR3 length: 17 residues. Germline lookup yields CDR1 MNHEY and CDR2 SMNVEV (reference sequence).